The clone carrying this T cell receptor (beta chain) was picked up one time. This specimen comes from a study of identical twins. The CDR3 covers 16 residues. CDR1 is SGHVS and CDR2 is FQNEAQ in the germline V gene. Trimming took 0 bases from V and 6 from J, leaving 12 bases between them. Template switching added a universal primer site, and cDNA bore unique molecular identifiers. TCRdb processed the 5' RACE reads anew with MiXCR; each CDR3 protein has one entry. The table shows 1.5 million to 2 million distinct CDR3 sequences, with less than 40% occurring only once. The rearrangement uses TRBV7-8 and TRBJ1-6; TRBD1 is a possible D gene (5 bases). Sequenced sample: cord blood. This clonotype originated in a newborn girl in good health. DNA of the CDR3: TGTGCCAGCAGCTTAGCGCGGGGAGGGGTTAATTCACCCCTCCACTTT. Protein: CASSLARGGVNSPLHF.